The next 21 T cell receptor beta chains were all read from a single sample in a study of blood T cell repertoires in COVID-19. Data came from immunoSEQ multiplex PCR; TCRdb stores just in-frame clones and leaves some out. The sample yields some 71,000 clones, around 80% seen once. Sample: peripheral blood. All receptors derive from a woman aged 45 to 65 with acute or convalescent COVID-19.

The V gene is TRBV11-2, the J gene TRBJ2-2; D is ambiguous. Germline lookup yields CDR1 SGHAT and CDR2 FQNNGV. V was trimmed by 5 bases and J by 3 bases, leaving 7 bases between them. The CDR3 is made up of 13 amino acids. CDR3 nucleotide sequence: TGTGCCAGCAGCCTATCTTACACCGGGGAGCTGTTTTTT. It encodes CASSLSYTGELFF.

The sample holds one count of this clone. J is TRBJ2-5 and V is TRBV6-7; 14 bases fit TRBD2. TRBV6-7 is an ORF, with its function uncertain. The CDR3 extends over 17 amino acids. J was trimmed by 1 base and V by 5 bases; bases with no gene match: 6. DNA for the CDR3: TGTGCCAGCAGTAAGGGACTAGCGGGAGACCTCCAAGAGACCCAGTACTTC. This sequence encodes CASSKGLAGDLQETQYF.

Here the CDR3 DNA reads TGTGCCAGCAGCTTGGAACTAGCGGAGGCCACCGGGGAGCTGTTTTTT. Translated: CASSLELAEATGELFF. This chain joins TRBV5-5 and TRBJ2-2; TRBD2 matches 8 bases. The germline gives CDR1 SGHKS, CDR2 YYEKEE (reference sequence). V lost 0 bases and J lost 4; bases outside the gene matches: 5. The CDR3 runs 16 residues.

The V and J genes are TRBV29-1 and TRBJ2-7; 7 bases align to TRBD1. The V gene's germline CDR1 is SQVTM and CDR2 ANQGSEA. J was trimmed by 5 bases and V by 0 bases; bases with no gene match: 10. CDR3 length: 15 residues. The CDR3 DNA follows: TGCAGCGTTGAAGATCGCGGTAGGGGGCTGAACGAGCAGTACTTC. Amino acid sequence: CSVEDRGRGLNEQYF.

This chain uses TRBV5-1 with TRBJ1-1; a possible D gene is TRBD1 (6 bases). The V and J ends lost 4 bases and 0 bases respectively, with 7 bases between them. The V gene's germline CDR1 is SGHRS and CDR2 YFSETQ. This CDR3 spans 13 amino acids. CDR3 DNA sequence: TGCGCCAGCAGCCAGGGGATGAACACTGAAGCTTTCTTT. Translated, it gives CASSQGMNTEAFF.

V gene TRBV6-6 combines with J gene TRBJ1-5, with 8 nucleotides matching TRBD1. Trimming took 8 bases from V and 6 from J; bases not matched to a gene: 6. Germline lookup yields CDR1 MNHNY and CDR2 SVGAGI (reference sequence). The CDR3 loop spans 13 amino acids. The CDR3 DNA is TGTGCCAGCCAGGACAGGGTATTTCAGCCCCAGCATTTT. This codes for CASQDRVFQPQHF.

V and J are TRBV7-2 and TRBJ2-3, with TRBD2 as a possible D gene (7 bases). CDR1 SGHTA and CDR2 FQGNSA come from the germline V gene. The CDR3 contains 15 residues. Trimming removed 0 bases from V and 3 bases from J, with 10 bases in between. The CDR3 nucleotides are TGTGCCAGCAGCTTAGCGGGGGGGCCTACAGATACGCAGTATTTT. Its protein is CASSLAGGPTDTQYF.

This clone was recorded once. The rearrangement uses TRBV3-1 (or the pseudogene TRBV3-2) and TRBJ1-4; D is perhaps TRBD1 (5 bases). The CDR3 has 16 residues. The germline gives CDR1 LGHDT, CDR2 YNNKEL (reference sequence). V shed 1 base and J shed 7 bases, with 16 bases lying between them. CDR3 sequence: CASSQGTPAGREKLFF. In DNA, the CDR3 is TGTGCCAGCAGCCAAGGCACGCCGGCGGGACGTGAAAAACTGTTTTTT.

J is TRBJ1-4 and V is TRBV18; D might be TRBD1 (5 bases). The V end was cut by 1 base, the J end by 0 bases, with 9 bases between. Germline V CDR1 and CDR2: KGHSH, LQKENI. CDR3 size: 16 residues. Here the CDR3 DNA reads TGTGCCAGCTCACCACAGGGGATTGCAACTAATGAAAAACTGTTTTTT. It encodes CASSPQGIATNEKLFF.

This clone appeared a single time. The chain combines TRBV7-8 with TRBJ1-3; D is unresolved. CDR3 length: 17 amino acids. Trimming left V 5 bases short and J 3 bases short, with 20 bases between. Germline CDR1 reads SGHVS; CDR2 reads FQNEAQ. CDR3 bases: TGTGCCAGCAGCCCCTCGGGCCACGGAGGAGGTGGAAACACCATATATTTT. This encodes CASSPSGHGGGGNTIYF.

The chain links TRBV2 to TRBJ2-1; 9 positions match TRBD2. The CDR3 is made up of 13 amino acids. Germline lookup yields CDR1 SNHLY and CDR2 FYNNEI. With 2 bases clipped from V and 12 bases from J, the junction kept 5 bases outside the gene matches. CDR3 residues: CASSENRAGGQFF. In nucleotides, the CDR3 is TGTGCCAGCAGTGAAAATCGAGCGGGAGGGCAGTTCTTC.

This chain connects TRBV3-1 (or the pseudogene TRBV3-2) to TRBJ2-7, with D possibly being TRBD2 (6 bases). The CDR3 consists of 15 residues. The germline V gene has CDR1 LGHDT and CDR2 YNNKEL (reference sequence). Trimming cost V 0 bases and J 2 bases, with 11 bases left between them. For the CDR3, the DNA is TGTGCCAGCAGCCAAGATCGGACTAAAACCTACGAGCAGTACTTC. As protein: CASSQDRTKTYEQYF.

This CDR3 is CASSIGTENLSGANVLTF. The CDR3 region has the DNA TGTGCCAGTAGTATCGGGACAGAGAACCTCTCTGGGGCCAACGTCCTGACTTTC. The chain combines TRBV19 with TRBJ2-6; 7 nucleotides line up with TRBD1. The germline V gene encodes CDR1 LNHDA and CDR2 SQIVND (reference sequence). This CDR3 has 18 residues. The V and J ends lost 3 bases and 0 bases, in that order; junction bases with no gene match: 8.

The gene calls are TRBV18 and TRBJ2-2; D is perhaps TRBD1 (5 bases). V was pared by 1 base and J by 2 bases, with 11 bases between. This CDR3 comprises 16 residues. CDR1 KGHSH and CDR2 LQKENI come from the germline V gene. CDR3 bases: TGTGCCAGCTCACCACTGGACACACTAAACACCGGGGAGCTGTTTTTT. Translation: CASSPLDTLNTGELFF.

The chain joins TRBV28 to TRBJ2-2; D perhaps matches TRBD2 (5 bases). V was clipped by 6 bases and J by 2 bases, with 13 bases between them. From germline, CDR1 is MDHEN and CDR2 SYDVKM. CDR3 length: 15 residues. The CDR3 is CASSLGVQNTGELFF. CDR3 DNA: TGTGCCAGCAGCCTCGGGGTTCAAAACACCGGGGAGCTGTTTTTT. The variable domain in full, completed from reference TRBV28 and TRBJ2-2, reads DVKVTQSSRYLVKRTGEKVFLECVQDMDHENMFWYRQDPGLGLRLIYFSYDVKMKEKGDIPEGYSVSREKKERFSLILESASTNQTSMYLCASSLGVQNTGELFFGEGSRLTVL.

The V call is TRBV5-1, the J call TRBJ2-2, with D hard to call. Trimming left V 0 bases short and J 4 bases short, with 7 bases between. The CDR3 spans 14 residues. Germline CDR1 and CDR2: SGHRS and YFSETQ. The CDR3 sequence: CASSLAFRTGELFF. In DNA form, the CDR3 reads TGCGCCAGCAGCTTGGCCTTCCGCACCGGGGAGCTGTTTTTT.

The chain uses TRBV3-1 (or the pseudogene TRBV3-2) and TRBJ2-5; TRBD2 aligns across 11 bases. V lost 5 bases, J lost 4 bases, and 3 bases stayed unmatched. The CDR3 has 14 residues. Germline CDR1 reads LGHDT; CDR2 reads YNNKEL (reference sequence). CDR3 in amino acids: CASSSTSGGETQYF. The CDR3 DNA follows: TGTGCCAGCAGCTCAACTAGCGGGGGAGAGACCCAGTACTTC.

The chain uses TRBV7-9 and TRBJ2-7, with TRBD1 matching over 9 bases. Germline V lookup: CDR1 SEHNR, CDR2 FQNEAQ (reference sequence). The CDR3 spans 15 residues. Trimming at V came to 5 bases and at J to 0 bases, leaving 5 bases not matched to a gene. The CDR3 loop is CASSPGQGSSYEQYF. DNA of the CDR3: TGTGCCAGCAGCCCGGGACAGGGTAGCTCCTACGAGCAGTACTTC.

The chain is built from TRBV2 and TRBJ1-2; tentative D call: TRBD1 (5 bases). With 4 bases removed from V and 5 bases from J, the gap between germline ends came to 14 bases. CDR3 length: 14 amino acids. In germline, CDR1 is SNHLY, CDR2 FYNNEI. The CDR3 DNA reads TGTGCCAGCAGTGGGGGCAGCTGGATATATGGCTACACCTTC. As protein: CASSGGSWIYGYTF.

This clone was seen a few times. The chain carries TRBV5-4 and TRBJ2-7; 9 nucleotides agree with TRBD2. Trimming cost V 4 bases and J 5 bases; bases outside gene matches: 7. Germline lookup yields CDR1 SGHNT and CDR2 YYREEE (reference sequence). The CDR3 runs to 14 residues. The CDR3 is CASSNGLAIDEQYF. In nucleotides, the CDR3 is TGTGCCAGCAGCAACGGACTAGCGATAGACGAGCAGTACTTC. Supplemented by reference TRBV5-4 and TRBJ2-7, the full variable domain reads ETGVTQSPTHLIKTRGQQVTLRCSSQSGHNTVSWYQQALGQGPQFIFQYYREEENGRGNFPPRFSGLQFPNYSSELNVNALELDDSALYLCASSNGLAIDEQYFGPGTRLTVT.

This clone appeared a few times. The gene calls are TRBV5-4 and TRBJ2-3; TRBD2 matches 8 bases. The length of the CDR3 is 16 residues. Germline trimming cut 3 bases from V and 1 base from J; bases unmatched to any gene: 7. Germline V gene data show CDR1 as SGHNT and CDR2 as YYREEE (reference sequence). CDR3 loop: CASSSFSAGGTDTQYF. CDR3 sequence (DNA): TGTGCCAGCAGCTCTTTTTCAGCGGGGGGCACAGATACGCAGTATTTT.